A selection of T cell receptor beta chains follows, all from one sample in a study of T-cell reconstitution after alpha-beta-depleted transplantation in children. TCRdb re-called the PCR reads through MiXCR, storing one row per CDR3 protein. Of around 580,000 distinct CDR3 sequences in the sample, roughly 23% were seen once. The specimen comprised PBMCs, mostly from graft donor cells, sampled 360 days after TCRalphabeta/CD19-depleted stem cell transplant. These receptors came from a boy under two years old who had a stem cell transplant for acute myeloid leukemia, so the T cells may come from the graft donor. The CDR3 runs from the conserved cysteine through the conserved F or W. The order of the fields is clone size, CDR3 length, J gene, D gene, V gene, CDR3 protein, CDR3 DNA. A D gene is named only where the DNA matches it firmly. Clone size, where shown, is once, few, many, or a class for clones that have expanded.

. 14 TRBJ1-4 . TRBV13 CASSFGQGREKLFF TGTGCCAGCAGCTTTGGGCAGGGGAGAGAAAAACTGTTTTTT
many 19 TRBJ2-1 TRBD2 TRBV13 CASSFTLRPRGGPNDEQFF TGTGCCAGCAGCTTTACCCTCAGGCCTCGCGGGGGGCCCAATGATGAGCAGTTCTTC
many 13 TRBJ2-5 . TRBV20-1 CSARGEIQETQYF TGCAGTGCTCGAGGGGAGATACAAGAGACCCAGTACTTC
many 13 TRBJ1-5 . TRBV20-1 CSAREAVNQPQHF TGCAGTGCTAGGGAGGCGGTAAATCAGCCCCAGCATTTT
. 14 TRBJ2-7 TRBD2 TRBV12-3/TRBV12-4 CASSLEAGVLEQYF TGTGCCAGCAGTTTAGAAGCGGGGGTACTCGAGCAGTACTTC
. 18 TRBJ2-2 TRBD1 TRBV6-5 CASSWRTGGRSNTGELFF TGTGCCAGCAGTTGGCGGACAGGGGGCCGATCGAACACCGGGGAGCTGTTTTTT
few 15 TRBJ2-1 TRBD2 TRBV20-1 CSAVTIAGGYNEQFF TGCAGTGCTGTTACCATAGCGGGGGGCTACAATGAGCAGTTCTTC
many 12 TRBJ1-1 . TRBV12-3/TRBV12-4 CASSQGGTEAFF TGTGCCAGCAGTCAAGGGGGCACTGAAGCTTTCTTT
few 14 TRBJ1-1 TRBD1 TRBV29-1 CSVDPTGVSTEAFF TGCAGCGTTGACCCGACAGGGGTCAGCACTGAAGCTTTCTTT
few 12 TRBJ1-1 . TRBV4-1 CASSQGQSEAFF TGCGCCAGCAGCCAAGGACAGAGTGAAGCTTTCTTT
. 11 TRBJ1-2 . TRBV13 CASSHAYGYTF TGTGCCAGCAGCCACGCCTATGGCTACACCTTC
many 13 TRBJ1-2 . TRBV6-1 CASKEGRDYGYTF TGTGCCAGCAAGGAAGGTCGAGACTATGGCTACACCTTC
. 14 TRBJ1-5 . TRBV7-2 CASSPWDSNQPQHF TGTGCCAGCAGCCCCTGGGACAGCAATCAGCCCCAGCATTTT
many 12 TRBJ1-3 . TRBV29-1 CSVEGSGNTIYF TGCAGCGTCGAAGGGTCGGGAAACACCATATATTTT
. 14 TRBJ2-7 . TRBV12-3/TRBV12-4 CASSIGGIPYEQYF TGTGCCAGCAGTATTGGGGGGATCCCCTACGAGCAGTACTTC
. 16 TRBJ1-5 . TRBV12-3/TRBV12-4 CASSYGVGELNQPQHF TGTGCCAGCAGTTATGGGGTGGGGGAGCTCAATCAGCCCCAGCATTTT
few 14 TRBJ1-2 . TRBV27 CASSPTRRGYGYTF TGTGCCAGCAGTCCCACACGAAGGGGCTATGGCTACACCTTC
few 14 TRBJ2-5 . TRBV10-3 CAISAPTSMETQYF TGTGCCATCAGTGCCCCCACTAGCATGGAGACCCAGTACTTC
. 18 TRBJ2-3 TRBD1 TRBV18 CASSRGMFRDREADTQYF TGTGCCAGCTCACGCGGGATGTTCCGGGACAGGGAGGCAGATACGCAGTATTTT
. 13 TRBJ1-2 . TRBV10-3 CAISSQQNYGYTF TGTGCCATCAGTTCTCAACAGAACTATGGCTACACCTTC
. 12 TRBJ1-1 . TRBV12-3/TRBV12-4 CASSAGSTEAFF TGTGCCAGCAGTGCAGGGTCCACTGAAGCTTTCTTT
many 14 TRBJ2-3 TRBD2 TRBV3-1 CASRLAGGPDTQYF TGTGCCAGTCGACTAGCGGGGGGGCCAGATACGCAGTATTTT
. 14 TRBJ2-1 TRBD1 TRBV7-3 CASSPIQGHNEQFF TGTGCCAGCAGCCCTATACAGGGGCACAATGAGCAGTTCTTC
many 14 TRBJ2-1 . TRBV20-1 CSARGLGGADEQFF TGCAGTGCTAGAGGGTTAGGGGGGGCGGATGAGCAGTTCTTC